This T cell receptor beta chain was sequenced during a study of TIL therapy for anti-PD-1-resistant metastatic lung cancer. Time point described: pre-treatment sample, taken before nivolumab and TIL therapy. Sequencing used immunoSEQ v3. Sequencing depth was some 2 million read pairs for survey level, roughly 4.5-6.5 million for deep. The data were produced by immunoSEQ multiplex PCR, yet TCRdb's version contains in-frame clones alone and is incomplete. Of under 65,000 clones listed, 75% to 90% were seen once; the top ten hold approximately 3%. This receptor was taken from a person aged 25 to 85 with non-small cell lung cancer. Sequencing was performed on blood, taken at baseline.

The CDR3 nucleotides read TGCAGCGCCCAGGGGACGGCGGAGACCCAGTACTTC. Protein: CSAQGTAETQYF. The chain couples TRBV29-1 to TRBJ2-5; a possible D gene is TRBD1 (6 bases). This CDR3 contains 12 residues. Trimming removed 7 bases from V and 5 bases from J, with 14 bases in between. CDR1 is SQVTM and CDR2 is ANQGSEA in the germline V gene.